The 13 T cell receptor beta chains in this list originate from one sample, sequenced in a study of blood T cell repertoires in COVID-19. Generated by immunoSEQ multiplex PCR, the TCRdb table keeps only in-frame clones and is missing some. The sample comprises 25,000 to 30,000 clones, roughly 90% of which are singletons, and 3.5% rests with the top ten. Specimen: peripheral blood. The receptors originated from a human donor in a cohort sampled during active COVID-19.

The V and J genes are TRBV10-3 and TRBJ2-3, with TRBD2 identical over 9 bases. J lost 1 base, V lost 6 bases, and 11 bases had no gene match. Germline assignment: CDR1 ENHRY and CDR2 SYGVKD. The CDR3 extends over 17 amino acids. The CDR3 spells CAIRAGTSYQGTDTQYF. CDR3 nucleotide sequence: TGTGCCATCAGAGCCGGGACTAGCTACCAGGGCACAGATACGCAGTATTTT.

Only a few counts were recorded for this clone. The V gene is TRBV11-2, the J gene TRBJ2-3, with D possibly being TRBD2 (6 bases). Trimming shortened V by 1 base and J by 0 bases, and 17 bases separated the two germline ends. Germline V gives CDR1 SGHAT, CDR2 FQNNGV. The CDR3 is made up of 18 amino acids. The CDR3 nucleotides are TGTGCCAGCAGCTTAGGTCGCGGGCGGGGTTACAGCACAGATACGCAGTATTTT. This translates into CASSLGRGRGYSTDTQYF. The entire variable domain, with the rest obtained from reference TRBV11-2 and TRBJ2-3, is as follows: EAGVAQSPRYKIIEKRQSVAFWCNPISGHATLYWYQQILGQGPKLLIQFQNNGVVDDSQLPKDRFSAERLKGVDSTLKIQPAKLEDSAVYLCASSLGRGRGYSTDTQYFGPGTRLTVL.

The CDR3 reads CASSMRHLYGYTF. The CDR3 DNA follows: TGTGCCAGTAGTATGCGACACCTCTATGGCTACACCTTC. The rearrangement links TRBV19 to TRBJ1-2; D gene ambiguous. Trimming stripped 3 bases from V and 4 bases from J, with 9 bases between. This CDR3 contains 13 residues. Germline CDR1 is LNHDA and CDR2 is SQIVND (reference sequence).

This clone occurred once. The chain combines TRBV5-1 with TRBJ1-4; TRBD1 agrees at 9 bases. Germline values: CDR1 SGHRS, CDR2 YFSETQ. This CDR3 contains 16 residues. Trimming removed 1 base from V and 8 bases from J; junction bases left unmatched: 9. The CDR3 here is CASSLTQTGGREKLFF. The CDR3 region has the DNA TGCGCCAGCAGCTTGACCCAGACAGGGGGTCGAGAAAAACTGTTTTTT.

The chain has TRBV13 and TRBJ2-7, with D perhaps matching TRBD2 (6 bases). Germline CDR1 reads PRHDT; CDR2 reads FYEKMQ (reference sequence). CDR3 size: 13 residues. The germline V and J ends were trimmed by 5 bases and 4 bases, with 12 bases remaining between them. The CDR3 DNA is TGTGCCAGCAGCCGGTGGGGGGAGTACGAGCAGTACTTC. Amino acids: CASSRWGEYEQYF.

This chain links TRBV28 with TRBJ2-3; 8 nucleotides line up with TRBD1. The CDR3 contains 16 residues. Trimming at V came to 7 bases and at J to 6 bases, leaving 15 bases not matched to a gene. Germline assignment: CDR1 MDHEN and CDR2 SYDVKM. The DNA of the CDR3 is TGTGCCAGCACTCAGGGTGACAGGGGTTTTCAGGATACGCAGTATTTT. It is translated as CASTQGDRGFQDTQYF.

The chain recombines TRBV5-1 with TRBJ1-1; D is unresolved. Trimming removed 0 bases at V and 4 bases at J, with 16 bases between. Germline assignment: CDR1 SGHRS and CDR2 YFSETQ. The CDR3 is 16 amino acids. The CDR3 protein is CASSLGVGGGGTEAFF. The CDR3 bases are TGCGCCAGCAGCTTGGGAGTGGGTGGAGGTGGCACTGAAGCTTTCTTT.

This clone has just a few counts. The chain is built from TRBV7-2 and TRBJ2-2; 11 nucleotides agree with TRBD2. The CDR3 has 16 residues. In germline, CDR1 is SGHTA, CDR2 FQGNSA. V dropped 5 bases and J dropped 0; count of bases not matched to a gene: 2. In DNA form, the CDR3 reads TGTGCCAGCAGCCTGACTAGCGGGACGAACACCGGGGAGCTGTTTTTT. Translating gives CASSLTSGTNTGELFF.

For the CDR3, the DNA is TGTGCCAGCAGCCTGGGACAGGCCGGGGCCAACGTCCTGACTTTC. It encodes CASSLGQAGANVLTF. This rearrangement joins TRBV11-2 to TRBJ2-6; 8 bases agree with TRBD1. The CDR3 has 15 amino acids. After removal of 5 bases from V and 4 bases from J, the junction contained 4 bases not matched to a gene. Germline lookup yields CDR1 SGHAT and CDR2 FQNNGV. The variable domain in full, with the rest retrieved from reference TRBV11-2 and TRBJ2-6, is EAGVAQSPRYKIIEKRQSVAFWCNPISGHATLYWYQQILGQGPKLLIQFQNNGVVDDSQLPKDRFSAERLKGVDSTLKIQPAKLEDSAVYLCASSLGQAGANVLTFGAGSRLTVL.

The V and J genes are TRBV19 and TRBJ1-1; D ambiguous. The CDR3 contains 14 residues. Per germline, CDR1 LNHDA and CDR2 SQIVND (reference sequence). V lost 4 bases and J 3 bases, leaving 12 bases between the germline ends. The CDR3 DNA follows: TGTGCCAGTAGTAGGGCAGCTAGCGACACTGAAGCTTTCTTT. Its protein is CASSRAASDTEAFF.

V gene TRBV13 combines with J gene TRBJ2-5, with a possible D match to TRBD1 (6 bases). Trimming stripped 6 bases from V and 1 base from J, with 12 bases between. This CDR3 has 14 residues. Per germline, CDR1 PRHDT and CDR2 FYEKMQ (reference sequence). CDR3 loop: CASSRQGFQETQYF. The DNA for the CDR3 is TGTGCCAGCAGTCGGCAGGGGTTCCAAGAGACCCAGTACTTC.

V usage is TRBV4-3 and J usage is TRBJ2-1; 8 nucleotides agree with TRBD2. V dropped 4 bases and J dropped 8; count of bases not matched to a gene: 13. The CDR3 totals 16 residues. Germline assignment: CDR1 LGHNA and CDR2 YSLEER. The CDR3 sequence: CASSRPLGGGIDEQFF. The CDR3 coding sequence is TGCGCCAGCAGCCGACCCCTGGGCGGGGGGATCGATGAGCAGTTCTTC.

To note about this clone: The sample contains more than one DNA sequence encoding this CDR3. This sequence joins TRBV29-1 and TRBJ1-5, with TRBD1 matching 8 bases. This CDR3 has 13 residues. J was trimmed by 7 bases and V by 6 bases; bases with no gene match: 8. Germline V lookup: CDR1 SQVTM, CDR2 ANQGSEA. CDR3 sequence reads: CSVGDRGGQPQHF. CDR3 coding DNA: TGCAGCGTGGGAGACAGGGGTGGCCAGCCCCAGCATTTT. The full variable domain, with the rest looked up from reference TRBV29-1 and TRBJ1-5, is SAVISQKPSRDICQRGTSLTIQCQVDSQVTMMFWYRQQPGQSLTLIATANQGSEATYESGFVIDKFPISRPNLTFSTLTVSNMSPEDSSIYLCSVGDRGGQPQHFGDGTRLSIL.